This T cell receptor (beta chain) was captured in a study of shared clonotypes between healthy human individuals. Only in-frame clones appear in the TCRdb table, and some are missing; sequencing was by immunoSEQ multiplex PCR. The repertoire includes 950,000 to 1,100,000 clones, around 74% of them detected once, and about 1.5% sits in the top ten. From germline, CDR1 is GTSNPN and CDR2 SVGIG (reference sequence). The V end was cut by 3 bases, the J end by 7 bases, with 15 bases between. The CDR3 length is 13 residues. The chain has TRBV30 and TRBJ2-5, with a weak D call TRBD2 (7 bases). Specimen: memory CD4+ T cells sorted from blood. Subset specified: CD45RA-negative fraction. The receptor was isolated from a man aged 18 to 29 in good health. The CDR3 DNA sequence: TGTGCCTGGAGATACGGGGGGCCGGGGACCCAGTACTTC. Protein product: CAWRYGGPGTQYF.